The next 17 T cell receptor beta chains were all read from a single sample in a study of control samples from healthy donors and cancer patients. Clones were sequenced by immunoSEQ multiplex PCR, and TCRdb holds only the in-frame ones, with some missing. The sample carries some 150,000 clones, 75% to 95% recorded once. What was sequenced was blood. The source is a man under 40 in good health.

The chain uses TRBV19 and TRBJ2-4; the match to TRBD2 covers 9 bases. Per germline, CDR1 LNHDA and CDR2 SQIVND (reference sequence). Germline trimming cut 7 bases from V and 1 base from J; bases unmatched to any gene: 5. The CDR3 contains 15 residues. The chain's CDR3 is CASIESGGAKNIQYF. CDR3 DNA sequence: TGTGCCAGTATCGAAAGCGGGGGGGCCAAAAACATTCAGTACTTC.

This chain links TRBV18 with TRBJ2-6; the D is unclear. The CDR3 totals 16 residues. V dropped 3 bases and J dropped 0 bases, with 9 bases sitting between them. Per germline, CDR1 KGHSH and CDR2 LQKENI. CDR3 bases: TGTGCCAGCTCACCCGCGCCTATCTCTGGGGCCAACGTCCTGACTTTC. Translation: CASSPAPISGANVLTF. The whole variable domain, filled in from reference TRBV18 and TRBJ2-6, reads NAGVMQNPRHLVRRRGQEARLRCSPMKGHSHVYWYRQLPEEGLKFMVYLQKENIIDESGMPKERFSAEFPKEGPSILRIQQVVRGDSAAYFCASSPAPISGANVLTFGAGSRLTVL.

CDR3 in DNA: TGTGCCAGTAGTCTTGGACAGCAGGGAGGCAATGAGCAGTTCTTC. Its translation: CASSLGQQGGNEQFF. The V gene is TRBV19, the J gene TRBJ2-1, with D possibly called TRBD1 or TRBD2 (6 bases each). The CDR3 is made up of 15 amino acids. Trimming stripped 5 bases from V and 6 bases from J, with 17 bases between. Germline CDR1 is LNHDA and CDR2 is SQIVND (reference sequence).

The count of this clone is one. The CDR3 here is CASSPQHGYTF. The CDR3 nucleotides are TGTGCCAGCAGTCCACAACATGGCTACACCTTC. The chain uses TRBV28 and TRBJ1-2, with no clear D. This CDR3 contains 11 residues. V lost 5 bases to trimming and J lost 6 bases, with 7 bases between them. CDR1 and CDR2 from the germline V gene are MDHEN and SYDVKM.

This CDR3 reads CATWDSLNTEAFF. CDR3 DNA: TGTGCCACCTGGGACAGCCTGAACACTGAAGCTTTCTTT. The chain recombines TRBV6-1 with TRBJ1-1; 7 bases line up with TRBD1. The CDR3 is 13 amino acids. Germline assignment: CDR1 MNHNS and CDR2 SASEGT. The J segment lost 0 bases and the V segment lost 10 bases, leaving 5 bases of the junction unmatched.

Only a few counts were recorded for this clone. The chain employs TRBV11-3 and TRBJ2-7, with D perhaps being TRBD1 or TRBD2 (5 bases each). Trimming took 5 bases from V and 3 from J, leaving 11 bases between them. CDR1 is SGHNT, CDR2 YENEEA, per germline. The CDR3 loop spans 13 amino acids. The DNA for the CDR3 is TGTGCCAGCAGCGCCCGGGACGGCTACGAGCAGTACTTC. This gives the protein CASSARDGYEQYF.

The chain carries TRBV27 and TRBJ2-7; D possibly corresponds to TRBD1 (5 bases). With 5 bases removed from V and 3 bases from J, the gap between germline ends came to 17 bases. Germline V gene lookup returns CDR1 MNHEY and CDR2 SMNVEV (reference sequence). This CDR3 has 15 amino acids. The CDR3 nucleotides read TGTGCCAGCAGTCCATCAGGGTTTGGGGACTACGAGCAGTACTTC. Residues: CASSPSGFGDYEQYF.

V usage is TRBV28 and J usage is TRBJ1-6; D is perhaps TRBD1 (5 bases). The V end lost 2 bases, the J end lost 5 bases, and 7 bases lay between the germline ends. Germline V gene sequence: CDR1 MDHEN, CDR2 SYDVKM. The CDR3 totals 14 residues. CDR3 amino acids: CASSLGRDNSPLHF. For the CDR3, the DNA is TGTGCCAGCAGTTTAGGCAGGGATAATTCACCCCTCCACTTT.

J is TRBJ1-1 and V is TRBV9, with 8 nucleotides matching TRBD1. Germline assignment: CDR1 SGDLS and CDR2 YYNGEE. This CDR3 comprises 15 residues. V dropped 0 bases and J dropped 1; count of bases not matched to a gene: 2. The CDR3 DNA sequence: TGTGCCAGCAGCGTAGTCGGGACAGGGAACACTGAAGCTTTCTTT. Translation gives CASSVVGTGNTEAFF.

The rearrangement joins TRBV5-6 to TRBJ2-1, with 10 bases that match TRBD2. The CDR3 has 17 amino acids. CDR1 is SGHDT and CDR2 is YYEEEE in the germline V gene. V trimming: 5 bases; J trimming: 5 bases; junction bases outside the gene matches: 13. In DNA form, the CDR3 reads TGTGCCAGCAGTTACACAAGCGGGGGGGCCAGAGACAATGAGCAGTTCTTC. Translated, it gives CASSYTSGGARDNEQFF.

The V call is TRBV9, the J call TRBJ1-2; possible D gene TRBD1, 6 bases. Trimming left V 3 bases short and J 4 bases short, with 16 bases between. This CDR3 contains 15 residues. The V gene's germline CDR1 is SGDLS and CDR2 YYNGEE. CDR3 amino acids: CASSANDRPTYGYTF. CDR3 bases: TGTGCCAGCAGCGCAAACGACAGGCCAACCTATGGCTACACCTTC.

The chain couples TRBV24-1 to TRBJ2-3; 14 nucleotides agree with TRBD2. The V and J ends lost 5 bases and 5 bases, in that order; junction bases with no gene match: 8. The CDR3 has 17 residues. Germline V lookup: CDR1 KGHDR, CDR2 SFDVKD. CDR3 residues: CATSGRTSGGNLDTQYF. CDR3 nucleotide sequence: TGTGCCACCAGTGGCCGGACTAGCGGGGGGAATCTAGATACGCAGTATTTT.

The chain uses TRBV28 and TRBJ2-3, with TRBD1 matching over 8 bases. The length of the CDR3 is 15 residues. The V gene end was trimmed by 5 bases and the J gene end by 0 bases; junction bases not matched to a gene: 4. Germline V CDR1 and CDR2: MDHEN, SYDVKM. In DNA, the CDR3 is TGTGCCAGCAGTCCTCGACAGGGGAGCACAGATACGCAGTATTTT. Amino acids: CASSPRQGSTDTQYF.

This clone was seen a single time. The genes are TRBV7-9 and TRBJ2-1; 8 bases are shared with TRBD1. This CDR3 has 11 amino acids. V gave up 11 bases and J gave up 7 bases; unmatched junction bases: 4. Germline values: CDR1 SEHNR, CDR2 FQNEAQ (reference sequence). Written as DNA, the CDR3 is TGTGCCGGAAGACAGGGGAATGAGCAGTTCTTC. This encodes CAGRQGNEQFF. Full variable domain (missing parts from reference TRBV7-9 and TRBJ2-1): DTGVSQNPRHKITKRGQNVTFRCDPISEHNRLYWYRQTLGQGPEFLTYFQNEAQLEKSRLLSDRFSAERPKGSFSTLEIQRTEQGDSAMYLCAGRQGNEQFFGPGTRLTVL.

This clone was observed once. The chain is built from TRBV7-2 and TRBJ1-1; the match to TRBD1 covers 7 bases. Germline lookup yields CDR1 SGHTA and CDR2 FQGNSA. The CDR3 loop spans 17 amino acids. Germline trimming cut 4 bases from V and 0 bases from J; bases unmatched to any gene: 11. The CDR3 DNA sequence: TGTGCCAGCAGCTCCGCGACCCAGACAGGGATGAACACTGAAGCTTTCTTT. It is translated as CASSSATQTGMNTEAFF.

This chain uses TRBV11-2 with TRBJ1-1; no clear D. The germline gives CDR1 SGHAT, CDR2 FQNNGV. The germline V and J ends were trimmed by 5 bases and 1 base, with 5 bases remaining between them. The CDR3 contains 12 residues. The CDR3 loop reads CASSTQNTEAFF. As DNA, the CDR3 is TGTGCCAGCAGCACCCAGAACACTGAAGCTTTCTTT. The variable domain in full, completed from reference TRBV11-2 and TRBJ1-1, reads EAGVAQSPRYKIIEKRQSVAFWCNPISGHATLYWYQQILGQGPKLLIQFQNNGVVDDSQLPKDRFSAERLKGVDSTLKIQPAKLEDSAVYLCASSTQNTEAFFGQGTRLTVV.

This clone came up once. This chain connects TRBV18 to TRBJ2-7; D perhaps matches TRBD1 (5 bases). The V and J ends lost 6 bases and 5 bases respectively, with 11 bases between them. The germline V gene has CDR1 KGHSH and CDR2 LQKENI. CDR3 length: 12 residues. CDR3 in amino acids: CASSLWGDEQYF. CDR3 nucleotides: TGTGCCAGCTCCCTATGGGGCGACGAGCAGTACTTC. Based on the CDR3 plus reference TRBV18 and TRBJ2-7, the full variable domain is NAGVMQNPRHLVRRRGQEARLRCSPMKGHSHVYWYRQLPEEGLKFMVYLQKENIIDESGMPKERFSAEFPKEGPSILRIQQVVRGDSAAYFCASSLWGDEQYFGPGTRLTVT.